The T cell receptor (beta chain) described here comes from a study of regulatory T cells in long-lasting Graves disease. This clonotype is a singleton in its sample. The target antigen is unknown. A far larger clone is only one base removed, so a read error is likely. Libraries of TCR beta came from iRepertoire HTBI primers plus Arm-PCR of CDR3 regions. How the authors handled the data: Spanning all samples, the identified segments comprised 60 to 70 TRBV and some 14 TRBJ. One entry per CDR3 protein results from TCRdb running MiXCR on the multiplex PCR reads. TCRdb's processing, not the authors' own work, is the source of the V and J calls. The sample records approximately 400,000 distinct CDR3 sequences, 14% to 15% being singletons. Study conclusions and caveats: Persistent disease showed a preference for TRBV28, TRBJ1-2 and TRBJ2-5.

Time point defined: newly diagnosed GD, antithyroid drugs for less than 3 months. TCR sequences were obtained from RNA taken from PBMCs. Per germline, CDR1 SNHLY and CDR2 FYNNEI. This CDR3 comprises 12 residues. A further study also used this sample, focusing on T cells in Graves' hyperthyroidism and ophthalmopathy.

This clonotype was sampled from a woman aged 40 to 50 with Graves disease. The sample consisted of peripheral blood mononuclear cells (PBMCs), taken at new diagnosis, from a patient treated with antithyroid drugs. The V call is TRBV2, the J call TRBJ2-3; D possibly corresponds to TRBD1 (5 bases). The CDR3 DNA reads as TGTGCCAGCAGCCAAAACACAGGTACGCAGTATTTT. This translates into CASSQNTGTQYF.